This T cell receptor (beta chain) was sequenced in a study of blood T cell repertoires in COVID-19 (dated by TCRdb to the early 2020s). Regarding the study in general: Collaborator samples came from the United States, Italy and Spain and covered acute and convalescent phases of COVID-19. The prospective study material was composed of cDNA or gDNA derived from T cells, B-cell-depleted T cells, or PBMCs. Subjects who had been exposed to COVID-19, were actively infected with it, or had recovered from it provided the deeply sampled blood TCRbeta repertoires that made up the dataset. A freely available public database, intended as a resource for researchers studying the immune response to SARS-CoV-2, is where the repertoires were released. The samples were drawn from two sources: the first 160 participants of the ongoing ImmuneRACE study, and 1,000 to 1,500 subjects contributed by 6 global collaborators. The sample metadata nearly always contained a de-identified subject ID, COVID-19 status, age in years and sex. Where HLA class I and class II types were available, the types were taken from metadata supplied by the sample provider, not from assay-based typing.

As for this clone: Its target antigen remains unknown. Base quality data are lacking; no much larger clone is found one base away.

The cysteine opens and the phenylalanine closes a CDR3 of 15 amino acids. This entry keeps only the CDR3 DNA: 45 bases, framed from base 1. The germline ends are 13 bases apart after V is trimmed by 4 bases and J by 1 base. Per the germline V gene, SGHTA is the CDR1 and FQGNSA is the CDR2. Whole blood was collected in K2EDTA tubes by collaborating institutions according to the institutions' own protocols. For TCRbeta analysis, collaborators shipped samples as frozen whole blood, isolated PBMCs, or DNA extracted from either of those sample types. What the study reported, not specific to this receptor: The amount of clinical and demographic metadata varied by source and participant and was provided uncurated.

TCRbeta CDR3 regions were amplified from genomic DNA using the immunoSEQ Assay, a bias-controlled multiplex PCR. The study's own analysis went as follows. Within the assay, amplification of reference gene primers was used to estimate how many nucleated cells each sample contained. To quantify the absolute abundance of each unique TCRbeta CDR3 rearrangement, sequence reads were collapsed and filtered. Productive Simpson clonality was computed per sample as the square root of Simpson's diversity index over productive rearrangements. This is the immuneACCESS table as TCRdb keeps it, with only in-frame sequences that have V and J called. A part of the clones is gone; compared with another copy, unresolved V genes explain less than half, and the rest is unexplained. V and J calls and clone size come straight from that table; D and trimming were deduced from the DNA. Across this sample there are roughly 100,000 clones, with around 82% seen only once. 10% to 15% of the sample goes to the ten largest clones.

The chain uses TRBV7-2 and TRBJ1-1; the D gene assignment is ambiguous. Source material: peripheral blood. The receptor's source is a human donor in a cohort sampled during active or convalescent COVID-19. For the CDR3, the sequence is CASSSQPGRNTEAFF. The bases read TGTGCCAGCAGCTCACAACCCGGGAGGAACACTGAAGCTTTCTTT.